Presented here are 18 T cell receptor beta chains from one specimen sequenced in a study of metastatic and nonmetastatic thyroid tumors. Every patient underwent thyroid surgery untreated. TCRdb reprocessed the PCR reads via MiXCR. This table has over 15,000 clones, 16% appearing once. The specimen was blood. The receptors were gathered from a male donor with papillary thyroid cancer or a benign thyroid nodule (not recorded which). Some clones in this sample may be carry-over from other donors' samples.

This clone was detected ten times or more. This chain connects TRBV27 to TRBJ2-5; 15 positions match TRBD2. CDR3 length equals 19 residues. J lost 5 bases, V lost 5 bases, and 15 bases had no gene match. Germline V gene lookup returns CDR1 MNHEY and CDR2 SMNVEV (reference sequence). In nucleotides, the CDR3 is TGTGCCAGCAGTCTCTTCCAATGGACTAGCGGGAGGGCCAGCGAGACCCAGTACTTC. Translation: CASSLFQWTSGRASETQYF.

This clone has at least ten counts. The chain is built from TRBV15 and TRBJ2-7; 9 positions match TRBD1. V was clipped by 4 bases and J by 3 bases; unmatched bases: 1. The CDR3 consists of 13 residues. CDR1 is LNHNV, CDR2 YYDKDF, per germline (reference sequence). DNA of the CDR3: TGTGCCACCAGCACGGGACAGGGCTACGAGCAGTACTTC. Translated, it gives CATSTGQGYEQYF.

The rearrangement links TRBV6-2 or TRBV6-3 to TRBJ2-7; possible D gene TRBD2, 6 bases. V lost 4 bases, J lost 3 bases, and 19 bases lay in between. The CDR3 extends over 16 amino acids. Germline V gene data show CDR1 as MNHEY and CDR2 as SVGEGT. The CDR3 region is CASSSPLYSGDYEQYF. In DNA, the CDR3 is TGTGCCAGCAGTTCCCCCTTGTATAGCGGAGACTACGAGCAGTACTTC.

This clone came up many times. The chain carries TRBV10-2 and TRBJ2-3; 9 bases fit TRBD2. The CDR3 loop spans 15 amino acids. CDR1 is WSHSY, CDR2 SAAADI, per germline. The J segment lost 5 bases and the V segment lost 2 bases, leaving 5 bases of the junction unmatched. CDR3 region: CASSEPSGTRDTQYF. DNA of the CDR3: TGCGCCAGCAGTGAGCCTAGCGGGACCAGAGATACGCAGTATTTT.

This clone has at least ten counts. The genes are TRBV7-2 and TRBJ1-1, with 8 bases identical to TRBD1. The CDR3 extends over 14 amino acids. Trimming removed 4 bases from V and 4 bases from J; junction bases left unmatched: 5. The germline V gene has CDR1 SGHTA and CDR2 FQGNSA. The CDR3 is CASSSPGGGTEAFF. CDR3 in DNA: TGTGCCAGCAGCTCTCCAGGGGGCGGCACTGAAGCTTTCTTT.

Ten or more counts support this clone. This chain links TRBV20-1 with TRBJ1-5, with TRBD1 matching over 7 bases. After removal of 6 bases from V and 3 bases from J, the junction contained 8 bases not matched to a gene. CDR3 length equals 14 residues. The germline CDR1 and CDR2 sequences are DFQATT and SNEGSKA (reference sequence). This CDR3 is CSAPRQGNNQPQHF. CDR3 sequence (DNA): TGCAGTGCACCCCGACAGGGCAACAATCAGCCCCAGCATTTT.

This clone was found many times. V gene TRBV30 combines with J gene TRBJ2-1; the match to TRBD2 covers 9 bases. The CDR3 extends over 15 amino acids. Germline CDR1 and CDR2: GTSNPN and SVGIG (reference sequence). Trimming cost V 8 bases and J 0 bases; bases outside gene matches: 8. The CDR3: CALTSGASSYNEQFF. The CDR3 coding sequence is TGTGCCCTGACTAGCGGAGCATCCTCCTACAATGAGCAGTTCTTC.

The chain carries TRBV6-2 or TRBV6-3 and TRBJ2-7; D perhaps matches TRBD1 (6 bases). This CDR3 comprises 13 residues. V was shortened by 2 bases and J by 3 bases, with 8 bases between the two germline ends. Germline lookup yields CDR1 MNHEY and CDR2 SVGEGT. The CDR3, as DNA: TGTGCCAGCAGTTACGGACAGATCTACGAGCAGTACTTC. Translated: CASSYGQIYEQYF.

The chain is built from TRBV11-2 and TRBJ1-2, with no clear D. The CDR3 has 14 residues. Looked up from germline, CDR1 is SGHAT and CDR2 is FQNNGV. The V gene lost 0 bases and the J gene lost 4 bases, with 9 bases spanning the gap. In DNA, the CDR3 is TGTGCCAGCAGCTTAGATAGGGCTAGCTATGGCTACACCTTC. Its protein product is CASSLDRASYGYTF.

This clone was counted ten times or more. A read error may account for a junction end that differs from germline. V usage is TRBV9 and J usage is TRBJ2-1; TRBD1 agrees at 9 bases. The germline gives CDR1 SGDLS, CDR2 YYNGEE. This CDR3 spans 15 amino acids. The CDR3 spells CASSAPNRGLEPPLF. CDR3 sequence (DNA): TGTGCCAGCAGCGCCCCAAACAGGGGGCTGGAGCCCCCACTCTTC.

The rearrangement uses TRBV4-1 and TRBJ2-3, with D unclear. Per germline, CDR1 MGHRA and CDR2 YSYEKL. Trimming stripped 5 bases from V and 1 base from J, with 16 bases between. The CDR3 consists of 16 residues. CDR3 coding DNA: TGCGCCAGCAGCGCTGGGCCGTTTGGTGGCACAGATACGCAGTATTTT. Protein product: CASSAGPFGGTDTQYF.

The chain is built from TRBV2 and TRBJ2-1; TRBD1 aligns across 7 bases. Germline V gene sequence: CDR1 SNHLY, CDR2 FYNNEI. The CDR3 extends over 15 amino acids. V was clipped by 6 bases and J by 0 bases; unmatched bases: 5. CDR3 in amino acids: CASSLQGSSYNEQFF. DNA of the CDR3: TGTGCCAGCAGCCTACAGGGGAGCTCCTACAATGAGCAGTTCTTC.

Many counts were recorded for this clone. The chain employs TRBV27 and TRBJ1-5, with D hard to call. The CDR3 sequence is 14 residues long. In germline, CDR1 is MNHEY, CDR2 SMNVEV (reference sequence). V dropped 0 bases and J dropped 5 bases, with 8 bases sitting between them. The CDR3 bases are TGTGCCAGCAGTTTATCTAGGCCGTATCAGCCCCAGCATTTT. It encodes CASSLSRPYQPQHF.

This clone was counted ten times or more. The chain combines TRBV9 with TRBJ2-5, with 11 bases matching TRBD2. CDR1 SGDLS and CDR2 YYNGEE come from the germline V gene. The V and J ends lost 7 bases and 2 bases, in that order; junction bases with no gene match: 1. CDR3 length equals 13 residues. CDR3 in amino acids: CASGTSGQETQYF. The CDR3 region has the DNA TGTGCCAGCGGGACTAGCGGACAAGAGACCCAGTACTTC.

This sequence joins TRBV15 and TRBJ1-4; no reliable D call. The germline gives CDR1 LNHNV, CDR2 YYDKDF (reference sequence). The CDR3 spans 14 residues. Trimming shortened V by 3 bases and J by 10 bases, and 15 bases separated the two germline ends. CDR3 in DNA: TGTGCCACCAGCAGCGGTCTTTCAAAGGGAAAACTGTTTTTT. It translates to CATSSGLSKGKLFF. Based on the CDR3 plus reference TRBV15 and TRBJ1-4, the full variable domain is DAMVIQNPRYQVTQFGKPVTLSCSQTLNHNVMYWYQQKSSQAPKLLFHYYDKDFNNEADTPDNFQSRRPNTSFCFLDIRSPGLGDTAMYLCATSSGLSKGKLFFGSGTQLSVL.

This clone was seen at least ten times. The CDR3 DNA follows: TGTGCCAGCAGTAACCAAGAGACCCAGTACTTC. This codes for CASSNQETQYF. The chain couples TRBV6-2 or TRBV6-3 to TRBJ2-5, with no clear D. The CDR3 totals 11 residues. V lost 5 bases, J lost 0 bases, and 1 base lay in between. CDR1 is MNHEY and CDR2 is SVGEGT in the germline V gene.

The chain uses TRBV16 and TRBJ2-5; a weak D match, TRBD1 (5 bases). Trimming cost V 5 bases and J 2 bases, with 18 bases left between them. The CDR3 sequence is 16 residues long. Germline lookup yields CDR1 KGHSY and CDR2 FQNENV. This CDR3 is CASSKWPPGKQETQYF. The CDR3 region has the DNA TGTGCCAGCAGCAAATGGCCCCCAGGGAAGCAAGAGACCCAGTACTTC.

The chain carries TRBV7-2 and TRBJ2-2; D perhaps matches TRBD2 (6 bases). Between the trimmed V and J ends, which lost 2 bases and 9 bases, there was a span of 13 bases. The CDR3 covers 14 residues. CDR1 is SGHTA, CDR2 FQGNSA, per germline. CDR3 nucleotides: TGTGCCAGCAGCTTACGCGGGGAGAGCCGGGAGCTGTTTTTT. Residues: CASSLRGESRELFF.